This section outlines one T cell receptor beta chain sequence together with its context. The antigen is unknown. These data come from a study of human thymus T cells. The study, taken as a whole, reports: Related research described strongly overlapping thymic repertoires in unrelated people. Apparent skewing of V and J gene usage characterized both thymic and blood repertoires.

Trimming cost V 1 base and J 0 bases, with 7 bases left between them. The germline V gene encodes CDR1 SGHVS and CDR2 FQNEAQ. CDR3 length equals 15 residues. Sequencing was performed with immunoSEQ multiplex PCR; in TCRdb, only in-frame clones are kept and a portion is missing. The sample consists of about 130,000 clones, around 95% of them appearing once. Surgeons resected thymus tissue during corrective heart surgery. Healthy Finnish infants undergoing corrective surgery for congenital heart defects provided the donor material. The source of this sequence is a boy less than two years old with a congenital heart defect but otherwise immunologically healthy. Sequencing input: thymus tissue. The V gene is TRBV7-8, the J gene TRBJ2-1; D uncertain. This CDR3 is CASSLDSLSYNEQFF. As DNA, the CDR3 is TGTGCCAGCAGCTTAGACAGCCTCTCCTACAATGAGCAGTTCTTC.